This record covers a single TCR beta chain. A much larger clone sits a single nucleotide away, making a read error possible. The data were obtained in a study of T cells in Graves' hyperthyroidism and ophthalmopathy. The CDR3 runs 14 residues. V was trimmed by 1 base and J by 9 bases, leaving 14 bases between them. Germline CDR1 is SGHRS and CDR2 is YFSETQ. TCR beta CDR3 region amplification was performed from RNA transcripts. First-round RT-PCR targeting the TCR CDR3 was performed with the HTBI primer set. TCRdb redid the calling of the multiplex PCR reads with MiXCR, one entry per CDR3 protein. Of about 290,000 distinct CDR3 sequences in the sample, approximately 15% were seen once.

The V gene is TRBV5-1, the J gene TRBJ2-4; possible D gene TRBD2, 5 bases. The TCR was taken from a man aged 30-40 years with Graves' hyperthyroidism. Sequencing was carried out using blood. For the CDR3, the DNA is TGCGCCAGCAGCTTGCTTGGTGAGGGAAGCATTCAGTACTTC. The encoded protein is CASSLLGEGSIQYF.